A single sample is the source of the 11 T cell receptor beta chains below, sequenced in a study of blood T cell repertoires in COVID-19. Clones were sequenced by immunoSEQ multiplex PCR, and TCRdb holds only the in-frame ones, with some missing. The table includes about 440,000 clones, around 88% detected once. The sample taken for sequencing was peripheral blood. These receptors originate from a woman in her twenties or thirties with acute or convalescent COVID-19.

The chain links TRBV24-1 to TRBJ2-3, with D unresolved. Germline values: CDR1 KGHDR, CDR2 SFDVKD. V was pared by 5 bases and J by 8 bases, with 7 bases between. The CDR3 runs 11 residues. CDR3 region: CATSGTGTQYF. The CDR3 DNA is TGTGCCACCAGTGGAACGGGTACGCAGTATTTT.

CDR3 sequence: CASSPGDQPQHF. CDR3 DNA: TGTGCCAGCAGTCCAGGGGATCAGCCCCAGCATTTT. V gene TRBV28 combines with J gene TRBJ1-5; D may be TRBD1 (6 bases). Between the trimmed V and J ends, which lost 5 bases and 5 bases, there was a span of 7 bases. CDR1 and CDR2 from the germline V gene are MDHEN and SYDVKM. CDR3 length equals 12 residues.

The chain recombines TRBV7-2 with TRBJ1-2; TRBD1 matches 8 bases. Trimming took 1 base from V and 0 from J; bases not matched to a gene: 7. This CDR3 is 17 amino acids long. CDR1 SGHTA and CDR2 FQGNSA come from the germline V gene. CDR3: CASSLVSGQATNYGYTF. CDR3 DNA: TGTGCCAGCAGCTTAGTTTCGGGACAGGCCACTAACTATGGCTACACCTTC.

The rearrangement joins TRBV10-3 to TRBJ1-4, with a tentative D call TRBD1 (6 bases). Trimming removed 3 bases at V and 0 bases at J, with 17 bases between. This CDR3 is built from 18 residues. Germline V gene lookup returns CDR1 ENHRY and CDR2 SYGVKD. The CDR3, as DNA: TGTGCCATCAGTGACACGGGATGGGGGCTTGCAACTAATGAAAAACTGTTTTTT. Protein sequence: CAISDTGWGLATNEKLFF.

This clone was counted at least ten times. V is TRBV11-2 and J is TRBJ1-2; 7 bases align to TRBD1. This CDR3 region has 14 residues. With 5 bases clipped from V and 5 bases from J, the junction kept 8 bases outside the gene matches. The V gene's germline CDR1 is SGHAT and CDR2 FQNNGV. The CDR3 DNA reads as TGTGCCAGCAGCCCCCAGGCAGGGGGTTATGGCTACACCTTC. It is translated as CASSPQAGGYGYTF.

V gene TRBV2 combines with J gene TRBJ2-4; tentative D call: TRBD1 (7 bases). V dropped 7 bases and J dropped 5 bases, with 15 bases sitting between them. CDR3 size: 14 residues. Germline V gives CDR1 SNHLY, CDR2 FYNNEI. The CDR3 here is CASKEGASQNIQYF. CDR3 bases: TGTGCCAGCAAGGAGGGGGCTAGCCAAAACATTCAGTACTTC.

V is TRBV28 and J is TRBJ1-5; TRBD1 matches 7 bases. The length of the CDR3 is 15 residues. Germline CDR1 MDHEN, CDR2 SYDVKM. V dropped 6 bases and J dropped 5; count of bases not matched to a gene: 10. The CDR3 loop reads CASSRGQVIYQPQHF. CDR3 nucleotides: TGTGCCAGCAGCCGCGGACAGGTGATTTATCAGCCCCAGCATTTT. Using reference TRBV28 and TRBJ1-5 for the parts outside the CDR3, the full variable domain is DVKVTQSSRYLVKRTGEKVFLECVQDMDHENMFWYRQDPGLGLRLIYFSYDVKMKEKGDIPEGYSVSREKKERFSLILESASTNQTSMYLCASSRGQVIYQPQHFGDGTRLSIL.

CDR3 nucleotides: TGTGCCAGCAGCCAAGGACCAACAGGGTCGTGGGAGCAGTACTTC. Translating gives CASSQGPTGSWEQYF. The V call is TRBV14, the J call TRBJ2-7; the D gene is possibly TRBD1 (6 bases). The V gene lost 1 base and the J gene lost 7 bases, with 17 bases spanning the gap. The CDR3 is made up of 15 amino acids. Germline CDR1 and CDR2: SGHDN and FVKESK.

The genes are TRBV5-6 and TRBJ2-7, with D possibly being TRBD1 (5 bases). The germline V gene encodes CDR1 SGHDT and CDR2 YYEEEE. The V and J ends lost 3 bases and 4 bases respectively, with 14 bases between them. This CDR3 region has 14 residues. The CDR3 bases are TGTGCCAGCAGCTCACGCGGACGGACATACGAGCAGTACTTC. Translation: CASSSRGRTYEQYF.

V usage is TRBV9 and J usage is TRBJ2-2, with 10 bases fitting TRBD2. V shed 3 bases and J 4 bases; nucleotides not matched to a gene: 12. The CDR3 covers 18 residues. Germline lookup yields CDR1 SGDLS and CDR2 YYNGEE. The CDR3 DNA reads as TGTGCCAGCAGCGCAAGACTAGCGGGCCTTCTCGGCACCGGGGAGCTGTTTTTT. Its translation: CASSARLAGLLGTGELFF.

The chain employs TRBV5-1 and TRBJ1-1; D is possibly TRBD1 (5 bases). This CDR3 has 12 amino acids. In germline, CDR1 is SGHRS, CDR2 YFSETQ. Trimming shortened V by 3 bases and J by 4 bases, and 7 bases separated the two germline ends. The CDR3 reads CASSSGGTEAFF. The CDR3 DNA sequence: TGCGCCAGCAGCTCGGGGGGCACTGAAGCTTTCTTT.